Following are 7 T cell receptor beta chains from one sample sequenced in a study of brain T cells in children with intractable seizures. Here immunoSEQ multiplex PCR was the method, and the copy in TCRdb shows in-frame clones only, minus some. The table has 80,000 or so clones, about 93% seen once; the top ten hold over 1.5%. The sample consisted of peripheral blood, taken at surgery. These receptors originate from a boy under two years old with tuberous sclerosis and intractable seizures.

The genes are TRBV4-1 and TRBJ2-1; 8 bases fit TRBD2. The length of the CDR3 is 14 residues. Germline V CDR1 and CDR2: MGHRA, YSYEKL. After removal of 3 bases from V and 7 bases from J, the junction contained 5 bases not matched to a gene. The CDR3: CASSHTGGLNEQFF. The CDR3 nucleotides read TGCGCCAGCAGCCATACGGGAGGGTTGAATGAGCAGTTCTTC.

The V call is TRBV10-3, the J call TRBJ1-3; D might be TRBD1 (5 bases). The CDR3 has 14 amino acids. Trimming cost V 4 bases and J 3 bases, with 10 bases left between them. CDR1 is ENHRY, CDR2 SYGVKD, per germline. CDR3 DNA sequence: TGTGCCATCAGTGTCGGGGGGGGTGGAAACACCATATATTTT. Encoded protein: CAISVGGGGNTIYF.

The chain links TRBV7-2 to TRBJ2-5; D might be TRBD1 (5 bases). Trimming took off 0 bases at V and 4 bases at J, with 6 bases between the two ends. The V gene's germline CDR1 is SGHTA and CDR2 FQGNSA. This CDR3 contains 13 residues. This CDR3 reads CASSLATVETQYF. The CDR3 DNA follows: TGTGCCAGCAGCTTAGCGACAGTAGAGACCCAGTACTTC.

V usage is TRBV5-1 and J usage is TRBJ2-5; D unclear. Between the trimmed V and J ends, which lost 0 bases and 0 bases, there was a span of 6 bases. The germline V gene has CDR1 SGHRS and CDR2 YFSETQ. This CDR3 has 14 residues. The CDR3 loop is CASSLDLNQETQYF. The CDR3 nucleotides read TGCGCCAGCAGCTTGGACCTAAACCAAGAGACCCAGTACTTC.

The genes are TRBV5-4 and TRBJ2-1; D is undetermined. The CDR3 spans 15 residues. V shed 4 bases and J shed 2 bases, with 13 bases lying between them. CDR1 and CDR2 from the germline V gene are SGHNT and YYREEE (reference sequence). The CDR3, as DNA: TGTGCCAGCAGCGCAGACTCTGACGCCTACAATGAGCAGTTCTTC. It yields the protein CASSADSDAYNEQFF.

The rearrangement uses TRBV6-5 and TRBJ2-7; 7 bases fit TRBD1. Germline CDR1 is MNHEY and CDR2 is SVGAGI. CDR3 length: 14 amino acids. The V segment lost 5 bases and the J segment 1 base; nucleotides outside the gene matches: 5. The CDR3 bases are TGTGCCAGCAGTCCATTGGGACAGTCCTACGAGCAGTACTTC. Translating it yields CASSPLGQSYEQYF.

The chain links TRBV6-4 to TRBJ2-2; TRBD2 aligns across 10 bases. The CDR3 contains 16 residues. Germline V CDR1 and CDR2: MRHNA, SNTAGT. Germline trimming cut 0 bases from V and 3 bases from J; bases unmatched to any gene: 1. CDR3 region: CASSDSAGGDTGELFF. CDR3 nucleotides: TGTGCCAGCAGTGACTCAGCGGGAGGGGACACCGGGGAGCTGTTTTTT.